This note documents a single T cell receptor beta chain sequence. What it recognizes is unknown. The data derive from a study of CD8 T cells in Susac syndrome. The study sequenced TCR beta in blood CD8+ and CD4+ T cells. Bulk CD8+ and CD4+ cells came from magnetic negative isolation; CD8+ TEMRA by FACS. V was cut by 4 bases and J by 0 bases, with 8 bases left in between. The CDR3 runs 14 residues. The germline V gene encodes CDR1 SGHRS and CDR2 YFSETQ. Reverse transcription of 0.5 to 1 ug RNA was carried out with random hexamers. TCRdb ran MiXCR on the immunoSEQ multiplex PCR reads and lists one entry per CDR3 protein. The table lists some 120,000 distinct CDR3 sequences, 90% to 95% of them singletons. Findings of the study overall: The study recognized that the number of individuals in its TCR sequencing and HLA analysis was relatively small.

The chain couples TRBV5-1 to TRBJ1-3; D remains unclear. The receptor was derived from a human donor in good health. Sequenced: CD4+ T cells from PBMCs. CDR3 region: CASSPERSGNTIYF. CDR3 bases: TGCGCCAGCAGCCCGGAACGCTCTGGAAACACCATATATTTT.